These T cell receptor beta chains were read from a single sample in a study of CD4 T cells in relation to SARS-CoV-2 and coronaviruses. Data came from immunoSEQ multiplex PCR; TCRdb stores just in-frame clones and leaves some out. The sample includes more than 20,000 clones, over 60% of them seen just once. Which antigens these TCRs recognize remains unknown. Sequencing used CD4+ T cells from PBMCs, cultured in vitro. The receptors were sampled from a human donor in good health. CDR3s include the opening cysteine and the closing phenylalanine or tryptophan.

CAWSVQANEKLFF,TRBJ1-4,TRBV30
CASSLGDVRGRADTQYF,TRBJ2-3,TRBV5-1
CASSSLAAGAYEQYF,TRBJ2-7,TRBV18
CATSREQARNTEAFF,TRBJ1-1,TRBV15
CASSLAQDSNQPQHF,TRBJ1-5,TRBV18
CATSTRLAGRGDTQYF,TRBJ2-3,TRBV15
CASSLRPGATSSYNSPLHF,TRBJ1-6,TRBV28
CATSRDRREYNEQFF,TRBJ2-1,TRBV15
CASSLAQGAEEQYF,TRBJ2-7,TRBV13
CASSHSGAPYEQYF,TRBJ2-7,TRBV19
CASSLQGNYNEQFF,TRBJ2-1,TRBV27
CASSIGGRAAF,TRBJ1-2,TRBV19
CASSFEGYGRNTIYF,TRBJ1-3,TRBV5-8
CASSPSGTGLVRTQYF,TRBJ2-3,TRBV5-1
CSAKTPAEQFF,TRBJ2-1,TRBV20-1
CASSPSGNQPQHF,TRBJ1-5,TRBV18
CASSLSGQTIYSNQPQHF,TRBJ1-5,TRBV27
CASSPGFTSNQPQHF,TRBJ1-5,TRBV18
CASSSRVPDSYEQYF,TRBJ2-7,TRBV6-5
CASSLVLSGEQYF,TRBJ2-7,TRBV5-1
CATSDIGQGTDTQYF,TRBJ2-3,TRBV24-1
CASSPVGGNTGELFF,TRBJ2-2,TRBV19
CASSLAEQGPQHF,TRBJ1-5,TRBV7-9
CSASPPQTSEAFF,TRBJ1-1,TRBV20-1
CASVGAGQSNQPQHF,TRBJ1-5,TRBV19
CASSPGQGIGQPQHF,TRBJ1-5,TRBV18
CASSPRSLGGEQYF,TRBJ2-7,TRBV3-1/TRBV3-2
CASSFQGSYEQYF,TRBJ2-7,TRBV28
CASSGLGQGASGNTIYF,TRBJ1-3,TRBV19
CASSQGGRVRDTQYF,TRBJ2-3,TRBV3-1/TRBV3-2
CASSLRTSQETQYF,TRBJ2-5,TRBV5-1
CASSRGREGVRHSPLHF,TRBJ1-6,TRBV25-1
CASSPSGGVSGELFF,TRBJ2-2,TRBV7-7
CSGWAVGTGDGYTF,TRBJ1-2,TRBV29-1
CASSPLMETQYF,TRBJ2-3,TRBV18
CASSELMIGAANTGELFF,TRBJ2-2,TRBV6-1
CASSMTRGGTEAFF,TRBJ1-1,TRBV19
CASNPFIGETQYF,TRBJ2-5,TRBV11-2
CASSTGGQETQYF,TRBJ2-5,TRBV19
CASSPGGNYGYTF,TRBJ1-2,TRBV6-5
CASRKYDGSTGELFF,TRBJ2-2,TRBV6-5
CASGSPGQGEKLFF,TRBJ1-4,TRBV12-5
CASIDKLNTEAFF,TRBJ1-1,TRBV19
CASSRKNTEAFF,TRBJ1-1,TRBV6-6
CASSLGGWQETQYF,TRBJ2-5,TRBV27